This TCR beta chain was captured in a study of cytomegalovirus exposure and HLA in healthy donors. This clone was seen a single time. The junction departs from germline at one end; a sequencing error may be responsible. CDR3 length: 12 residues. CDR1 is SSHAT, CDR2 FNYEAQ, per germline (reference sequence). The study ran its PCR with 60 Vbeta and 13 Jbeta primers. Generated by immunoSEQ multiplex PCR, the TCRdb table keeps only in-frame clones and is missing some. The table records a few hundred thousand clones, under 80% of them present only once. The receptor was derived from a woman between 25 and 40 years old in good health and CMV-seronegative. The chain links TRBV7-7 to TRBJ1-4; D remains unclear. The specimen was PBMCs. CDR3 sequence (DNA): TGTGCTAGCAGCTTAGATGCGGAAAAACTGTTTTTT. It is translated as CASSLDAEKLFF.